This record covers a single TCR beta chain. This sample was taken from a study of blood T cell repertoires in COVID-19. Overall study: Samples of COVID-19 (acute and convalescent) were obtained from the United States, Italy and Spain. Sources were T cells, B-cell-depleted T cells, or PBMCs; the material itself was cDNA or gDNA.

Authors' processing steps: Scientists estimated how many nucleated cells there were by amplifying reference gene primers. Sequencing was performed with immunoSEQ multiplex PCR; in TCRdb, only in-frame clones are kept and a portion is missing. The DNA was the basis for D and trimming; V, J and clone size are from that table. The sample includes over 450,000 clones, roughly 89% seen only once; the top ten take roughly 0.9%. One Seattle source followed patients from active infection through their disease course. This CDR3 is built from 15 residues. With V trimmed by 4 bases and J by 4 bases, 5 bases remained unmatched. Germline CDR1 reads SNHLY; CDR2 reads FYNNEI.

The sequence was obtained from a man between 18 and 29 years old with COVID-19, enrolled during active disease. The chain uses TRBV2 and TRBJ1-5; TRBD1 aligns across 9 bases. Sequenced material: peripheral blood. CDR3 sequence (DNA): TGTGCCAGCAGTGTAGACAGGGGGGGGAATCAGCCCCAGCATTTT. The encoded protein is CASSVDRGGNQPQHF.